Listed below are T cell receptor beta chains from one sample, sequenced in a study of shared clonotypes between healthy human individuals. Sequencing used immunoSEQ multiplex PCR; TCRdb keeps in-frame clones, though not all of them. The data hold roughly 2 million clones, with around 95% observed a single time. Sequencing used naive CD4+ T cells sorted from blood. The receptor set was obtained from a man aged 18 to 30 in good health. CDR3s include the opening cysteine and the closing phenylalanine or tryptophan. D genes are given only for firm matches. Clone size, where shown, is once, few, many, or a class for clones that have expanded.

clone_size: NA; j_call: TRBJ2-2; d_call: NA; v_call: TRBV30; cdr3_aa: CAWRGSGTGELFF; cdr3_nt: TGTGCCTGGCGGGGCAGTGGAACCGGGGAGCTGTTTTTT
clone_size: NA; j_call: TRBJ2-6; d_call: NA; v_call: TRBV6-1; cdr3_aa: CASSGGDFDSWGSGANVLTF; cdr3_nt: TGTGCCAGCAGTGGGGGAGATTTCGACTCATGGGGCTCTGGGGCCAACGTCCTGACTTTC
clone_size: NA; j_call: TRBJ1-3; d_call: TRBD1; v_call: TRBV5-1; cdr3_aa: CASSLEGAVGNTIYF; cdr3_nt: TGCGCCAGCAGCTTAGAGGGGGCAGTCGGAAACACCATATATTTT
clone_size: NA; j_call: TRBJ2-5; d_call: NA; v_call: TRBV11-2; cdr3_aa: CASSPGTKHQETQYF; cdr3_nt: TGTGCCAGCAGCCCAGGGACCAAACACCAAGAGACCCAGTACTTC
clone_size: NA; j_call: TRBJ2-7; d_call: NA; v_call: TRBV6-5; cdr3_aa: CASSSALTSVGKQYF; cdr3_nt: TGTGCCAGCAGTTCCGCCCTTACATCGGTCGGCAAGCAGTACTTC
clone_size: NA; j_call: TRBJ2-7; d_call: TRBD1; v_call: TRBV7-9; cdr3_aa: CASSPPGGHEQYF; cdr3_nt: TGTGCCAGCAGCCCCCCAGGGGGCCACGAGCAGTACTTC
clone_size: NA; j_call: TRBJ1-6; d_call: TRBD1; v_call: TRBV5-6; cdr3_aa: CASSPDTGDDNSPLHF; cdr3_nt: TGTGCCAGCAGCCCGGATACAGGGGACGATAATTCACCCCTCCACTTT
clone_size: NA; j_call: TRBJ1-2; d_call: NA; v_call: TRBV2; cdr3_aa: CASRHQGIQNGYTF; cdr3_nt: TGTGCCAGCAGGCACCAGGGGATCCAAAATGGCTACACCTTC
clone_size: NA; j_call: TRBJ2-7; d_call: TRBD2; v_call: TRBV28; cdr3_aa: CASANSGSSYEQYF; cdr3_nt: TGTGCCAGCGCAAACAGCGGGAGCTCCTACGAGCAGTACTTC
clone_size: NA; j_call: TRBJ2-3; d_call: TRBD2; v_call: TRBV10-3; cdr3_aa: CAISTSGLSTDTQYF; cdr3_nt: TGTGCCATCAGTACTAGCGGGTTAAGCACAGATACGCAGTATTTT
clone_size: NA; j_call: TRBJ1-4; d_call: NA; v_call: TRBV19; cdr3_aa: CASSINGDRDEKLFF; cdr3_nt: TGTGCCAGTAGTATAAACGGGGATCGGGATGAAAAACTGTTTTTT
clone_size: NA; j_call: TRBJ2-5; d_call: TRBD1; v_call: TRBV2; cdr3_aa: CASRKGTGGTETQYF; cdr3_nt: TGTGCCAGCAGGAAGGGGACAGGGGGGACAGAGACCCAGTACTTC
clone_size: NA; j_call: TRBJ1-2; d_call: TRBD1; v_call: TRBV15; cdr3_aa: CATSRGQGVIYGYTF; cdr3_nt: TGTGCCACCAGCAGAGGACAGGGGGTGATCTATGGCTACACCTTC
clone_size: NA; j_call: TRBJ2-1; d_call: TRBD1; v_call: TRBV6-1; cdr3_aa: CASSENPGQPSSYNEQFF; cdr3_nt: TGTGCCAGCAGTGAGAATCCGGGACAGCCGAGCTCCTACAATGAGCAGTTCTTC
clone_size: once; j_call: TRBJ1-5; d_call: NA; v_call: TRBV5-1; cdr3_aa: CASSFDNPSNQPQHF; cdr3_nt: TGCGCCAGCAGCTTTGACAACCCTAGCAATCAGCCCCAGCATTTT
clone_size: NA; j_call: TRBJ2-2; d_call: NA; v_call: TRBV4-1; cdr3_aa: CASSQTANTGELFF; cdr3_nt: TGCGCCAGCAGCCAAACAGCAAACACCGGGGAGCTGTTTTTT
clone_size: NA; j_call: TRBJ2-1; d_call: TRBD2; v_call: TRBV4-2; cdr3_aa: CASSQGSPTSGGISEQFF; cdr3_nt: TGTGCCAGCAGCCAGGGTTCCCCGACTAGCGGGGGGATTAGTGAGCAGTTCTTC
clone_size: NA; j_call: TRBJ2-7; d_call: TRBD1; v_call: TRBV7-3; cdr3_aa: CASTLPGQGAREQYF; cdr3_nt: TGTGCCAGCACACTTCCGGGACAGGGGGCTCGCGAGCAGTACTTC
clone_size: NA; j_call: TRBJ1-2; d_call: NA; v_call: TRBV9; cdr3_aa: CASNSGVGDYGYTF; cdr3_nt: TGTGCCAGCAACTCGGGGGTTGGGGACTATGGCTACACCTTC
clone_size: NA; j_call: TRBJ2-3; d_call: NA; v_call: TRBV5-1; cdr3_aa: CASSVTTGTDTQYF; cdr3_nt: TGCGCCAGCAGCGTGACTACAGGGACAGATACGCAGTATTTT
clone_size: NA; j_call: TRBJ1-1; d_call: NA; v_call: TRBV4-3; cdr3_aa: CASSQRATNTEAFF; cdr3_nt: TGCGCCAGCAGCCAGAGGGCCACGAACACTGAAGCTTTCTTT
clone_size: NA; j_call: TRBJ2-3; d_call: NA; v_call: TRBV6-5; cdr3_aa: CASSYGQGGTDTQYF; cdr3_nt: TGTGCCAGCAGTTACGGTCAGGGCGGTACAGATACGCAGTATTTT
clone_size: NA; j_call: TRBJ2-7; d_call: TRBD2; v_call: TRBV27; cdr3_aa: CASSLLPSGAFYEQYF; cdr3_nt: TGTGCCAGCAGTTTATTGCCTAGCGGGGCCTTTTACGAGCAGTACTTC
clone_size: NA; j_call: TRBJ2-7; d_call: TRBD1; v_call: TRBV6-5; cdr3_aa: CASMSEGGQAYEQYF; cdr3_nt: TGTGCCAGCATGTCCGAGGGGGGACAGGCCTACGAGCAGTACTTC
clone_size: NA; j_call: TRBJ1-3; d_call: TRBD1; v_call: TRBV7-6; cdr3_aa: CASSPGQGKNSGNTIYF; cdr3_nt: TGTGCCAGCAGCCCAGGACAGGGGAAGAACTCTGGAAACACCATATATTTT
clone_size: NA; j_call: TRBJ1-2; d_call: NA; v_call: TRBV19; cdr3_aa: CASQNRGVGDYGYTF; cdr3_nt: TGTGCCAGCCAAAACCGCGGGGTCGGGGACTATGGCTACACCTTC
clone_size: NA; j_call: TRBJ2-1; d_call: NA; v_call: TRBV2; cdr3_aa: CASTRYPRNEQFF; cdr3_nt: TGTGCCAGCACCCGTTACCCCCGTAATGAGCAGTTCTTC
clone_size: NA; j_call: TRBJ2-2; d_call: TRBD1; v_call: TRBV5-1; cdr3_aa: CASSPSGQGTIPTGELFF; cdr3_nt: TGCGCCAGCAGCCCTTCGGGACAGGGGACTATCCCCACCGGGGAGCTGTTTTTT
clone_size: NA; j_call: TRBJ1-5; d_call: NA; v_call: TRBV11-3; cdr3_aa: CASSPDGLWGNQPQHF; cdr3_nt: TGTGCCAGCAGCCCTGACGGGTTATGGGGCAATCAGCCCCAGCATTTT
clone_size: NA; j_call: TRBJ2-1; d_call: TRBD2; v_call: TRBV27; cdr3_aa: CASSRTSGLSYNEQFF; cdr3_nt: TGTGCCAGCAGTCGGACTAGCGGCCTCTCCTACAATGAGCAGTTCTTC
clone_size: NA; j_call: TRBJ1-1; d_call: TRBD1; v_call: TRBV7-9; cdr3_aa: CASSLADRRNTEAFF; cdr3_nt: TGTGCCAGCAGCTTAGCGGACAGGAGGAACACTGAAGCTTTCTTT
clone_size: NA; j_call: TRBJ2-7; d_call: NA; v_call: TRBV11-3; cdr3_aa: CASSLRGDEQYF; cdr3_nt: TGTGCCAGCAGCTTAAGGGGGGACGAGCAGTACTTC
clone_size: NA; j_call: TRBJ2-7; d_call: NA; v_call: TRBV28; cdr3_aa: CASSYPGGGYEQYF; cdr3_nt: TGTGCCTCCTCTTACCCAGGGGGGGGATACGAGCAGTACTTC
clone_size: NA; j_call: TRBJ1-4; d_call: TRBD1; v_call: TRBV28; cdr3_aa: CASSLGTANEKLFF; cdr3_nt: TGTGCCAGCAGTTTAGGGACAGCCAATGAAAAACTGTTTTTT
clone_size: NA; j_call: TRBJ1-1; d_call: TRBD1; v_call: TRBV14; cdr3_aa: CASSRDSFTEAFF; cdr3_nt: TGTGCCAGCAGCCGGGACAGTTTCACTGAAGCTTTCTTT
clone_size: NA; j_call: TRBJ1-4; d_call: TRBD1; v_call: TRBV25-1; cdr3_aa: CASSDDRVANEKLFF; cdr3_nt: TGTGCCAGCAGTGATGACAGGGTAGCTAATGAAAAACTGTTTTTT